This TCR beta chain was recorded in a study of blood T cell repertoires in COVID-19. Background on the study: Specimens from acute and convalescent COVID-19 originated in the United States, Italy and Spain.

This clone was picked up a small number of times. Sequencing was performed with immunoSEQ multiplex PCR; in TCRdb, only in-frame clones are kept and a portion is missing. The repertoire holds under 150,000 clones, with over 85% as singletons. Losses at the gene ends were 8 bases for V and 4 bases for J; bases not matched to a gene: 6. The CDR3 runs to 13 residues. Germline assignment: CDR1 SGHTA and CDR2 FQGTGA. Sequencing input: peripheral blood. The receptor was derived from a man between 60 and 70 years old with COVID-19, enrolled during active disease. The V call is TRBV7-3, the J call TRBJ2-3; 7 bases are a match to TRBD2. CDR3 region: CASSRESADTQYF. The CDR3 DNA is TGTGCCAGCTCGCGGGAGTCGGCAGATACGCAGTATTTT.